This T cell receptor (beta chain) came from a study of blood T cell repertoires in COVID-19. Study overall: Whether acute or convalescent, the COVID-19 samples came from the United States, Italy and Spain. The cDNA or gDNA used as material had been derived from T cells, B-cell-depleted T cells, or PBMCs.

The CDR3 is 14 amino acids. V was shortened by 9 bases and J by 2 bases, with 16 bases between the two germline ends. The germline V gene encodes CDR1 LNHDA and CDR2 SQIVND (reference sequence). In the study's own analysis: Using reference gene primer amplification, nucleated cell counts were estimated. Data came from immunoSEQ multiplex PCR; TCRdb stores just in-frame clones and leaves some out. V and J calls and clone size come straight from that table; D and trimming were deduced from the DNA. This table has about 140,000 clones, 60% to 80% appearing once. Sequencing was carried out using peripheral blood. The chain carries TRBV19 and TRBJ1-2; D is possibly TRBD1 (6 bases). This sequence originates from a woman in her 50s with active or convalescent COVID-19. CDR3 DNA sequence: TGTGCCAGCAAGCAGGGGTATTCGAACTATGGCTACACCTTC. This codes for CASKQGYSNYGYTF. Variable domain in full (rest from reference TRBV19 and TRBJ1-2): DGGITQSPKYLFRKEGQNVTLSCEQNLNHDAMYWYRQDPGQGLRLIYYSQIVNDFQKGDIAEGYSVSREKKESFPLTVTSAQKNPTAFYLCASKQGYSNYGYTFGSGTRLTVV.